This T cell receptor beta chain emerged from a study of molecular identifiers for immune sequencing clone quantification. Per germline, CDR1 LGHDT and CDR2 YNNKEL (reference sequence). V was shortened by 3 bases and J by 10 bases, with 12 bases between the two germline ends. The CDR3 covers 12 residues. Whole-study results and caveats: Jurkat TCR RNA from one cell was spiked into fewer than 1.2 million naive cells, and it was reportedly detectable there.

This clonotype turned up a few times. What it binds is unknown. TCRdb analysed the PCR reads with MiXCR anew, one entry per CDR3 protein. Of about 630,000 distinct CDR3 sequences listed, around 25% are singletons. The gene calls are TRBV3-1 and TRBJ1-2; weak D call: TRBD1 (6 bases). The receptor's source is a human donor in good health. Some libraries in this study had Jurkat cell RNA spiked in. Sequenced: naive CD8+ T cells from blood, with Jurkat cell RNA spiked in. Subset defined: FACS-sorted CD8+CD4-CCR7+CD45RA+ naive T cells. Here the CDR3 reads CASSHVGTNYTF. CDR3 bases: TGTGCCAGCAGCCACGTAGGGACAAACTACACCTTC.